Listed here are 20 T cell receptor beta chains from one sample, sequenced in a study of blood T cell repertoires in COVID-19. Using immunoSEQ multiplex PCR, the repertoire was profiled, and TCRdb retains in-frame clones only, with some absent. The sample has 250,000 to 350,000 clones; 70% to 90% are singletons. What was sequenced was PBMCs or T cells enriched from blood (not recorded which). Source of these receptors: a woman in her 30s who had recovered from COVID-19.

The chain employs TRBV2 and TRBJ2-5; 9 bases fit TRBD2. The V gene's germline CDR1 is SNHLY and CDR2 FYNNEI. The V and J ends lost 4 bases and 2 bases, in that order; junction bases with no gene match: 8. The CDR3 spans 16 residues. The CDR3, as DNA: TGTGCCAGCAGTGGCGGGGGGGCTAGCGGGCAAGAGACCCAGTACTTC. It translates to CASSGGGASGQETQYF.

This sequence joins TRBV24-1 and TRBJ2-2, with 9 positions matching TRBD1. The V gene end was trimmed by 5 bases and the J gene end by 7 bases; junction bases not matched to a gene: 13. There are 17 residues in the CDR3. Germline V gene data show CDR1 as KGHDR and CDR2 as SFDVKD. The CDR3 region is CATSGLLGQGASGELFF. The CDR3 DNA reads TGTGCCACCAGTGGCTTGCTGGGACAGGGAGCCAGCGGGGAGCTGTTTTTT.

This clone was counted a single time. The chain recombines TRBV6-5 with TRBJ2-7, with a weak D call TRBD1 (5 bases). CDR3 length equals 13 residues. Germline V gene lookup returns CDR1 MNHEY and CDR2 SVGAGI. V lost 4 bases to trimming and J lost 6 bases, with 13 bases between them. CDR3 sequence reads: CASSLRQLFEQYF. As DNA, the CDR3 is TGTGCCAGCAGTTTGAGACAGCTCTTCGAGCAGTACTTC.

This chain joins TRBV9 and TRBJ1-1; D is unresolved. The germline V gene encodes CDR1 SGDLS and CDR2 YYNGEE. This CDR3 has 14 residues. V lost 0 bases to trimming and J lost 2 bases, with 8 bases between them. CDR3 sequence reads: CASSVGRENTEAFF. In nucleotides, the CDR3 is TGTGCCAGCAGCGTAGGGAGGGAAAACACTGAAGCTTTCTTT. The complete variable domain, with remaining parts taken from reference TRBV9 and TRBJ1-1, reads DSGVTQTPKHLITATGQRVTLRCSPRSGDLSVYWYQQSLDQGLQFLIQYYNGEERAKGNILERFSAQQFPDLHSELNLSSLELGDSALYFCASSVGRENTEAFFGQGTRLTVV.

In its sample, this clone was seen once. This chain joins TRBV4-2 and TRBJ2-1; 9 nucleotides align to TRBD2. The CDR3 has 16 residues. In germline, CDR1 is LGHNA, CDR2 YNFKEQ. V gave up 3 bases and J gave up 4 bases; unmatched junction bases: 7. The CDR3 sequence is CASSQVGLAGYNEQFF. The CDR3 DNA reads TGTGCCAGCAGCCAGGTTGGTCTAGCGGGATACAATGAGCAGTTCTTC.

The chain joins TRBV12-3 or TRBV12-4 to TRBJ1-1; tentatively, D is TRBD1 (5 bases). The CDR3 extends over 12 amino acids. The V and J ends lost 7 bases and 1 base respectively, with 7 bases between them. CDR3 in amino acids: CASNQGNTEAFF. The CDR3 DNA is TGTGCCAGCAACCAGGGGAACACTGAAGCTTTCTTT.

V and J are TRBV12-3 or TRBV12-4 and TRBJ1-1; no reliable D call. Trimming removed 6 bases from V and 8 bases from J, with 13 bases in between. The CDR3 has 12 amino acids. DNA of the CDR3: TGTGCCAGCAGCCACTTGAGAGGCGAAGCTTTCTTT. This sequence encodes CASSHLRGEAFF.

Note on this clone: Other DNA sequences in this sample translate to the same CDR3. J is TRBJ1-5 and V is TRBV19; D unresolved. The CDR3 covers 12 residues. Trimming cost V 9 bases and J 3 bases, with 9 bases left between them. CDR1 is LNHDA and CDR2 is SQIVND in the germline V gene (reference sequence). In DNA, the CDR3 is TGTGCCAGCCGGAGTTCCAATCAGCCCCAGCATTTT. Its translation: CASRSSNQPQHF.

This clone was seen just once. The chain links TRBV24-1 to TRBJ2-7; 9 bases align to TRBD1. Germline-derived CDR1 and CDR2 are KGHDR and SFDVKD. The length of the CDR3 is 13 residues. The V and J ends lost 3 bases and 7 bases, in that order; junction bases with no gene match: 3. This chain's CDR3 is CATSDTGTGEQYF. DNA for the CDR3: TGTGCCACCAGTGATACCGGGACAGGGGAGCAGTACTTC.

J is TRBJ1-5 and V is TRBV11-2; maybe TRBD1 (5 bases). The V end lost 3 bases, the J end lost 4 bases, and 10 bases lay between the germline ends. The germline gives CDR1 SGHAT, CDR2 FQNNGV. This CDR3 has 14 residues. This CDR3 reads CASSFDSGNQPQHF. Here the CDR3 DNA reads TGTGCCAGCAGCTTTGACAGTGGGAATCAGCCCCAGCATTTT.

The CDR3 region is CASSLGYSRSYNEQFF. The CDR3 coding sequence is TGCGCCAGCAGCTTGGGGTACAGTCGCTCCTACAATGAGCAGTTCTTC. This chain joins TRBV5-1 and TRBJ2-1, with unresolved D. The V end lost 0 bases, the J end lost 0 bases, and 10 bases lay between the germline ends. CDR3 length: 16 residues. Germline V gives CDR1 SGHRS, CDR2 YFSETQ.

CDR3 DNA sequence: TGTGCCAGCAGCCAGACAGGACCCTACGAGCAGTACTTC. The encoded protein is CASSQTGPYEQYF. V gene TRBV28 combines with J gene TRBJ2-7; tentative D call: TRBD1 (6 bases). Trimming shortened V by 6 bases and J by 2 bases, and 11 bases separated the two germline ends. This CDR3 contains 13 residues. Germline CDR1 and CDR2: MDHEN and SYDVKM.

The gene calls are TRBV20-1 and TRBJ1-2; unclear D gene. The length of the CDR3 is 10 residues. Trimming stripped 6 bases from V and 4 bases from J, with 6 bases between. In germline, CDR1 is DFQATT, CDR2 SNEGSKA (reference sequence). CDR3 in amino acids: CSANSYGYTF. The CDR3 DNA is TGCAGTGCCAATTCCTATGGCTACACCTTC.

The V gene is TRBV7-9, the J gene TRBJ1-2; tentative D call: TRBD1 (6 bases). CDR1 is SEHNR and CDR2 is FQNEAQ in the germline V gene (reference sequence). Trimming left V 0 bases short and J 7 bases short, with 18 bases between. The CDR3 sequence is 16 residues long. The CDR3 DNA is TGTGCCAGCAGCTTAGCATTTACGTCAGGGGAGGGTGGCTACACCTTC. Translating gives CASSLAFTSGEGGYTF.

The chain combines TRBV27 with TRBJ1-4; no firm D call. Trimming took off 2 bases at V and 4 bases at J, with 5 bases between the two ends. CDR1 is MNHEY, CDR2 SMNVEV, per germline (reference sequence). This CDR3 region has 13 residues. The CDR3 reads CASSLNYNEKLFF. DNA of the CDR3: TGTGCCAGCAGTTTAAACTATAATGAAAAACTGTTTTTT. Full variable domain (missing parts from reference TRBV27 and TRBJ1-4): EAQVTQNPRYLITVTGKKLTVTCSQNMNHEYMSWYRQDPGLGLRQIYYSMNVEVTDKGDVPEGYKVSRKEKRNFPLILESPSPNQTSLYFCASSLNYNEKLFFGSGTQLSVL.

The CDR3 nucleotides are TGTGCCAGCTTCTCGGACAGGGAGTTACCAACGGGTAACGCTGAAGCTTTCTTT. Translated, it gives CASFSDRELPTGNAEAFF. This chain connects TRBV2 to TRBJ1-1; 8 nucleotides match TRBD1. CDR1 SNHLY and CDR2 FYNNEI come from the germline V gene. The V segment lost 8 bases and the J segment 6 bases; nucleotides outside the gene matches: 23. CDR3 size: 18 residues.

The J gene is TRBJ1-1, the V gene TRBV13; 8 bases are a match to TRBD1. The CDR3 is made up of 16 amino acids. The trim removed 1 base at V and 4 bases at J, leaving 8 bases unmatched. Germline loops: CDR1 PRHDT, CDR2 FYEKMQ (reference sequence). The CDR3 nucleotides read TGTGCCAGCAGCTTAGCCAGGGGGCGGGGGAGCACTGAAGCTTTCTTT. Translating it yields CASSLARGRGSTEAFF.

This clone was observed a single time. The V gene is TRBV10-3, the J gene TRBJ2-3; 9 bases align to TRBD2. The trim removed 3 bases at V and 1 base at J, leaving 8 bases unmatched. Germline CDR1 and CDR2: ENHRY and SYGVKD. This CDR3 comprises 17 residues. The CDR3 spells CAISEGAGGEGTDTQYF. The CDR3 DNA reads TGTGCCATCAGTGAAGGAGCGGGGGGCGAGGGCACAGATACGCAGTATTTT.

This clone was seen once. The chain couples TRBV2 to TRBJ2-7; no clear D. CDR1 and CDR2 (germline): SNHLY, FYNNEI. Trimming removed 4 bases from V and 5 bases from J, with 6 bases in between. The CDR3 is 11 amino acids. The CDR3 region is CASSVTDEQYF. The CDR3 DNA follows: TGTGCCAGCAGTGTGACTGACGAGCAGTACTTC. The whole variable domain, filled in from reference TRBV2 and TRBJ2-7, reads EPEVTQTPSHQVTQMGQEVILRCVPISNHLYFYWYRQILGQKVEFLVSFYNNEISEKSEIFDDQFSVERPDGSNFTLKIRSTKLEDSAMYFCASSVTDEQYFGPGTRLTVT.

This chain connects TRBV11-1 to TRBJ1-1, with D perhaps matching TRBD1 (6 bases). This CDR3 is built from 14 residues. Germline V CDR1 and CDR2: SGHAT, FQDESV (reference sequence). The V end was cut by 5 bases, the J end by 1 base, with 11 bases between. CDR3 bases: TGTGCCAGCAGCCCCAAGGGACAGAACACTGAAGCTTTCTTT. This encodes CASSPKGQNTEAFF.